This T cell receptor (beta chain) was documented in a study of T cells in localized non-small cell lung cancer (TCRdb year 2020). Regarding the research as a whole: The study analyzed T cell repertoires of 200 to 250 early-stage NSCLC patients, comparing tumors and uninvolved tumor-adjacent lungs. The cohort comprised 236 treatment-naïve NSCLC patients with resected, localized lung tumors. Of the NSCLC patients, about 130 were male and approximately 99 were female, and the mean age was approximately 66 years. General study outcomes and caveats: Because of the exploratory design, TCR variables were selected using unadjusted p-values without false-discovery rate correction. Uninvolved tumor-adjacent lung showed the highest T cell clonality, higher than tumor, which suggests more focused antigenic responses in the adjacent lung. Because multi-region sequencing of the tumors was not done, intratumor heterogeneity could not be ruled out. Of the top 100 tumor clones, a median of around 57 were detected in paired uninvolved adjacent lung; some 28 were also among that lung's top 100. Higher T cell density in blood was associated with longer overall survival, whereas higher clonality in adjacent lung was associated with shorter survival.

V is clipped by 5 bases and J by 4 bases, and the sequence between their germline boundaries is 22 bases long. For CDR1 and CDR2, the germline V gene lists SGHTA and FQGTGA. Spanning cysteine to phenylalanine, the CDR3 consists of 17 amino acids. This entry keeps only the CDR3 DNA: 51 bases, framed from base 1. Regarding this clone: It has no known antigen specificity. Per-base quality was not reported, and no clone a single base away is much larger than it.

TCR beta CDR3 regions were sequenced from DNA using the immunoSEQ Assay. In the paper's pipeline: To compute T cell density, TCR beta template counts were normalized to usable DNA, which was estimated by amplifying housekeeping genes. Richness was estimated using the preseqR package, with extrapolation to 400,000 templates for PBMC samples and to 120,000 templates for tissue samples. Clonality was calculated as one minus Pielou's evenness. Tissue-enriched TCRs were identified by differential abundance testing using productive amino-acid clonotypes, minimum total count 5 and alpha 0.1. The Jaccard Index and the Morisita Overlap Index were used to measure repertoire overlap between compartments. GLIPH grouped TCR beta CDR3s together with public tetramer-defined viral CDR3s, and a viral motif had to include at least three viral sequences and also show V-gene enrichment. TCRdb retrieved this table from immuneACCESS and kept in-frame rearrangements only. Not all clones are present; in checked studies, unresolved V genes account for under half, and no reason is known for the remainder. V, J and clone size are those of that table, while D and trimming were read from the DNA. The sample table records 60,000 to 85,000 clones; approximately 87% of these occur just once. The leading ten clones occupy 21% of the sample.

At diagnosis, peripheral blood, uninvolved tumor-adjacent lung and tumor were collected and stored as a combination of fresh-frozen and FFPE material. For TCR repertoire profiling, the blood samples were analyzed as peripheral blood mononuclear cells. The rearranged segments are TRBV7-3 and TRBJ2-3; D gene: possibly TRBD2, on 6 matching bases. The sequence was collected from a male donor aged 60 or over with stage III squamous cell lung carcinoma. The sample was peripheral blood, taken before any cancer treatment. In nucleotides, the sequence is TGTGCCAGCAGCCGCGTAAAGGGACTGGGGGAGGCAGATACGCAGTATTTT. The resulting protein is CASSRVKGLGEADTQYF.